The sequence of this T cell receptor (beta chain) was determined in a study of Tregs in tolerant kidney transplant recipients. Assay: immunoSEQ multiplex PCR; the TCRdb copy retains only in-frame clones and omits some. Of about 110,000 clones in the sample, 90% were seen once. V lost 1 base to trimming and J lost 0 bases, with 4 bases between them. CDR1 is MDHEN and CDR2 is SYDVKM in the germline V gene. The CDR3 is 13 amino acids. Study results and caveats: Nucleotide sequences could not be compared across some patients' samples due to primer changes.

Points on this clone: The antigen is undetermined. Other DNA sequences in the sample encode the same CDR3.

This material consisted of CD4+ T cells from blood, taken before the transplant. The rearrangement links TRBV28 to TRBJ2-7; no reliable D call. The sequence was obtained from a human donor who received a combined kidney and bone marrow transplant. In DNA form, the CDR3 reads TGTGCCAGCAGTTTATCCAGCTCCTACGAGCAGTACTTC. The encoded protein is CASSLSSSYEQYF. Using reference TRBV28 and TRBJ2-7 for the parts outside the CDR3, the full variable domain is DVKVTQSSRYLVKRTGEKVFLECVQDMDHENMFWYRQDPGLGLRLIYFSYDVKMKEKGDIPEGYSVSREKKERFSLILESASTNQTSMYLCASSLSSSYEQYFGPGTRLTVT.